The next 26 T cell receptor beta chains were all read from a single sample in a study of PD-1 blockade in classical Hodgkin lymphoma. Clones were sequenced by immunoSEQ multiplex PCR, and TCRdb holds only the in-frame ones, with some missing. Counted here are about 59,000 clones, roughly 90% occurring once; the ten biggest clones make up about 8.8%. Every patient had relapsed following autologous stem cell transplantation, and cohorts differed in brentuximab vedotin exposure. Sequenced material: peripheral blood mononuclear cells (PBMCs), taken at baseline. The receptor set was obtained from a human donor with classical Hodgkin lymphoma.

This chain joins TRBV18 and TRBJ2-1; 9 bases are shared with TRBD2. The length of the CDR3 is 17 residues. The V and J ends lost 5 bases and 0 bases, in that order; junction bases with no gene match: 8. The V gene's germline CDR1 is KGHSH and CDR2 LQKENI. The DNA of the CDR3 is TGTGCCAGCTCAGGAGTAGCGGGAGATACCTCCTACAATGAGCAGTTCTTC. Translating it yields CASSGVAGDTSYNEQFF. Using reference TRBV18 and TRBJ2-1 for the parts outside the CDR3, the full variable domain is NAGVMQNPRHLVRRRGQEARLRCSPMKGHSHVYWYRQLPEEGLKFMVYLQKENIIDESGMPKERFSAEFPKEGPSILRIQQVVRGDSAAYFCASSGVAGDTSYNEQFFGPGTRLTVL.

J is TRBJ1-4 and V is TRBV28; D remains unclear. This CDR3 comprises 13 residues. Deletions cut 5 bases from V and 5 bases from J, with 9 bases between. Germline CDR1 reads MDHEN; CDR2 reads SYDVKM. CDR3 region: CASSTTVNEKLFF. The CDR3 DNA is TGTGCCAGCAGTACGACGGTAAATGAAAAACTGTTTTTT.

The rearrangement links TRBV28 to TRBJ2-1, with 7 bases identical to TRBD2. Germline V gene data show CDR1 as MDHEN and CDR2 as SYDVKM. CDR3 length: 12 residues. The V and J ends lost 5 bases and 7 bases, in that order; junction bases with no gene match: 2. CDR3 sequence: CASSIGGNEQFF. In nucleotides, the CDR3 is TGTGCCAGCAGTATCGGGGGGAATGAGCAGTTCTTC.

The rearrangement joins TRBV2 to TRBJ1-6, with TRBD1 identical over 7 bases. The CDR3 contains 16 residues. V trimming: 7 bases; J trimming: 2 bases; junction bases outside the gene matches: 8. In germline, CDR1 is SNHLY, CDR2 FYNNEI. The DNA for the CDR3 is TGTGCCAGCAAATCCGATACAGGGGCCTATAATTCACCCCTCCACTTT. This codes for CASKSDTGAYNSPLHF.

V and J are TRBV28 and TRBJ2-7; possibly TRBD1 for D (5 bases). The V gene lost 8 bases and the J gene lost 3 bases, with 14 bases spanning the gap. The CDR3 is made up of 13 amino acids. Per germline, CDR1 MDHEN and CDR2 SYDVKM. The CDR3 loop reads CASLRTDSYEQYF. DNA for the CDR3: TGTGCCAGCCTTCGAACCGACAGCTACGAGCAGTACTTC. Based on the CDR3 plus reference TRBV28 and TRBJ2-7, the full variable domain is DVKVTQSSRYLVKRTGEKVFLECVQDMDHENMFWYRQDPGLGLRLIYFSYDVKMKEKGDIPEGYSVSREKKERFSLILESASTNQTSMYLCASLRTDSYEQYFGPGTRLTVT.

This clone came up a few times. The chain recombines TRBV15 with TRBJ2-7; 10 nucleotides line up with TRBD2. J was trimmed by 7 bases and V by 0 bases; bases with no gene match: 6. The CDR3 extends over 15 amino acids. Germline lookup yields CDR1 LNHNV and CDR2 YYDKDF (reference sequence). In DNA form, the CDR3 reads TGTGCCACCAGCAGAGAAGCGGGAGGGCCAGGAGAGCAGTACTTC. Amino acid sequence: CATSREAGGPGEQYF.

The chain links TRBV18 to TRBJ1-1; TRBD1 is a possible D gene (6 bases). CDR1 is KGHSH, CDR2 LQKENI, per germline. The CDR3 runs 14 residues. V was pared by 2 bases and J by 1 base, with 8 bases between. The CDR3 loop reads CASSPATGNTEAFF. Written as DNA, the CDR3 is TGTGCCAGCTCACCAGCGACAGGGAACACTGAAGCTTTCTTT.

The V gene is TRBV7-2, the J gene TRBJ1-6, with a tentative D call TRBD1 (6 bases). CDR3 length: 14 residues. Trimming stripped 4 bases from V and 9 bases from J, with 13 bases between. Germline loops: CDR1 SGHTA, CDR2 FQGNSA. CDR3 sequence reads: CASSSQGIGSPLHF. In DNA, the CDR3 is TGTGCCAGCAGCTCCCAGGGGATCGGTTCACCCCTCCACTTT. Full variable domain (outside the CDR3, taken from reference TRBV7-2 and TRBJ1-6): GAGVSQSPSNKVTEKGKDVELRCDPISGHTALYWYRQSLGQGLEFLIYFQGNSAPDKSGLPSDRFSAERTGGSVSTLTIQRTQQEDSAVYLCASSSQGIGSPLHFGNGTRLTVT.

The chain employs TRBV27 and TRBJ2-6; no definite D call. Trimming cost V 7 bases and J 0 bases, with 7 bases left between them. The CDR3 extends over 14 amino acids. Germline V gives CDR1 MNHEY, CDR2 SMNVEV (reference sequence). In nucleotides, the CDR3 is TGTGCCAGCATGACGGGCTCTGGGGCCAACGTCCTGACTTTC. Translation: CASMTGSGANVLTF.

The chain has TRBV9 and TRBJ1-1, with TRBD1 matching 8 bases. The CDR3 is 18 residues long. With V trimmed by 4 bases and J by 0 bases, 14 bases remained unmatched. CDR1 and CDR2 from the germline V gene are SGDLS and YYNGEE. The CDR3 reads CASSPPGGQGAVNTEAFF. CDR3 nucleotide sequence: TGTGCCAGCAGCCCTCCGGGGGGGCAGGGGGCGGTGAACACTGAAGCTTTCTTT.

This clone was detected once. The V call is TRBV7-9, the J call TRBJ2-3; weak D call: TRBD1 (6 bases). Germline CDR1 reads SEHNR; CDR2 reads FQNEAQ (reference sequence). V gave up 4 bases and J gave up 1 base, with 6 bases separating them. This CDR3 has 13 amino acids. CDR3 DNA sequence: TGTGCCAGCAGCTACAGGGGCACAGATACGCAGTATTTT. This gives the protein CASSYRGTDTQYF.

This chain joins TRBV6-5 and TRBJ1-3; a possible D gene is TRBD1 (5 bases). Per germline, CDR1 MNHEY and CDR2 SVGAGI. The CDR3 has 16 amino acids. Trimming left V 4 bases short and J 0 bases short, with 13 bases between. This chain's CDR3 is CASSFSGLISGNTIYF. The CDR3 bases are TGTGCCAGCAGTTTCTCGGGACTGATCTCTGGAAACACCATATATTTT.

The chain uses TRBV14 and TRBJ2-5; D tentatively reads TRBD1 or TRBD2 (6 bases each). V lost 2 bases and J 5 bases, leaving 18 bases between the germline ends. The length of the CDR3 is 16 residues. Germline values: CDR1 SGHDN, CDR2 FVKESK. The CDR3 coding sequence is TGTGCCAGCAGCCAACAGGGGACGGGGGAGTGGGAGACCCAGTACTTC. It translates to CASSQQGTGEWETQYF.

J is TRBJ2-7 and V is TRBV2; weak D call: TRBD2 (6 bases). Germline V gene sequence: CDR1 SNHLY, CDR2 FYNNEI. Trimming took off 0 bases at V and 3 bases at J, with 18 bases between the two ends. This CDR3 comprises 17 residues. This CDR3 reads CASSEAYNPSDIYEQYF. The CDR3 DNA is TGTGCCAGCAGTGAAGCGTACAATCCTAGCGACATCTACGAGCAGTACTTC.

The chain carries TRBV28 and TRBJ2-5, with 7 bases fitting TRBD1. V lost 6 bases, J lost 4 bases, and 8 bases stayed unmatched. Germline CDR1 MDHEN, CDR2 SYDVKM. The CDR3 runs to 14 residues. The CDR3: CASRPGGVVETQYF. The CDR3 nucleotides read TGTGCCAGCAGGCCAGGGGGTGTGGTAGAGACCCAGTACTTC.

This sequence joins TRBV6-5 and TRBJ1-4, with D uncertain. The ends were cut back, 0 bases at V and 4 bases at J, with 9 bases in the middle. This CDR3 contains 15 residues. CDR1 MNHEY and CDR2 SVGAGI come from the germline V gene. The CDR3 reads CASSYSRGYNEKLFF. The CDR3 region has the DNA TGTGCCAGCAGTTACTCGAGAGGTTATAATGAAAAACTGTTTTTT.

V and J are TRBV6-1 and TRBJ2-3; 7 bases map to TRBD2. With 2 bases clipped from V and 2 bases from J, the junction kept 7 bases outside the gene matches. The CDR3 consists of 16 residues. Germline V gene lookup returns CDR1 MNHNS and CDR2 SASEGT. In DNA form, the CDR3 reads TGTGCCAGCAGTGAATGGGGGGGAACAATCACAGATACGCAGTATTTT. This gives the protein CASSEWGGTITDTQYF.

The V and J genes are TRBV7-2 and TRBJ2-2; D may match TRBD1 or TRBD2 (5 bases each). V was pared by 3 bases and J by 7 bases, with 6 bases between. The CDR3 runs 12 residues. Germline CDR1 SGHTA, CDR2 FQGNSA. This chain's CDR3 is CASSLGVGELFF. CDR3 in DNA: TGTGCCAGCAGCTTGGGGGTCGGGGAGCTGTTTTTT.

This clone was observed a few times. The genes are TRBV9 and TRBJ2-7; 14 bases align to TRBD2. V lost 4 bases and J lost 1; bases outside the gene matches: 13. The CDR3 is made up of 19 amino acids. Germline CDR1 is SGDLS and CDR2 is YYNGEE. The CDR3 is CASSPRPGLAGVGSYEQYF. CDR3 bases: TGTGCCAGCAGCCCTAGGCCGGGACTAGCGGGAGTCGGGTCCTACGAGCAGTACTTC.

CDR3 DNA sequence: TGTGCCAGCAGTCCCGGACAGAGTAATGAAAAACTGTTTTTT. Translated, it gives CASSPGQSNEKLFF. The V and J genes are TRBV28 and TRBJ1-4; possible D gene TRBD1, 6 bases. Trimming took off 5 bases at V and 4 bases at J, with 11 bases between the two ends. The CDR3 loop spans 14 amino acids. Germline V gives CDR1 MDHEN, CDR2 SYDVKM.

The chain joins TRBV23-1 to TRBJ2-3, with D possibly being TRBD2 (6 bases). TRBV23-1 is filed as an ORF, its function uncertain. This CDR3 comprises 14 residues. The germline V and J ends were trimmed by 4 bases and 3 bases, with 11 bases remaining between them. The CDR3 coding sequence is TGCGCCAGCAGTCGAGCCGGGGGAACAGATACGCAGTATTTT. This translates into CASSRAGGTDTQYF.

The genes are TRBV9 and TRBJ2-2, with 11 bases that match TRBD2. CDR1 is SGDLS, CDR2 YYNGEE, per germline. This CDR3 is 16 amino acids long. Trimming at V came to 3 bases and at J to 8 bases, leaving 9 bases not matched to a gene. The DNA for the CDR3 is TGTGCCAGCAGCGCTGGACTAGCGGGCTATGATGGGGAGCTGTTTTTT. Translated: CASSAGLAGYDGELFF.

This sequence joins TRBV19 and TRBJ2-1; D perhaps matches TRBD2 (6 bases). This CDR3 contains 15 residues. Germline assignment: CDR1 LNHDA and CDR2 SQIVND (reference sequence). V was clipped by 5 bases and J by 8 bases, with 19 bases between them. The CDR3 coding sequence is TGTGCCAGTAGTCCGTTCTATCATGGGGAGGATGAGCAGTTCTTC. It is translated as CASSPFYHGEDEQFF.

The chain links TRBV15 to TRBJ2-7; TRBD2 is a possible D gene (6 bases). In germline, CDR1 is LNHNV, CDR2 YYDKDF (reference sequence). The germline V and J ends were trimmed by 0 bases and 1 base, with 13 bases remaining between them. The CDR3 is 16 residues long. The CDR3 nucleotides read TGTGCCACCAGCAGAGACTGGAGGGCCGGTTCCTACGAGCAGTACTTC. Its translation is CATSRDWRAGSYEQYF.

This chain links TRBV9 with TRBJ2-1; 8 nucleotides agree with TRBD2. Germline trimming cut 0 bases from V and 8 bases from J; bases unmatched to any gene: 16. The CDR3 spans 18 residues. Germline V lookup: CDR1 SGDLS, CDR2 YYNGEE. This CDR3 is CASSVEIGRGTSVDEQFF. CDR3 bases: TGTGCCAGCAGCGTAGAGATAGGTAGGGGGACTAGTGTCGATGAGCAGTTCTTC.

The chain has TRBV5-1 and TRBJ2-3, with D possibly being TRBD1 or TRBD2 (5 bases each). Deletions cut 5 bases from V and 1 base from J, with 14 bases between. Germline CDR1 and CDR2: SGHRS and YFSETQ. This CDR3 comprises 15 residues. The CDR3 sequence: CASSTRGVGTDTQYF. CDR3 sequence (DNA): TGCGCCAGCAGTACCCGAGGGGTAGGCACAGATACGCAGTATTTT.